This is a list of T cell receptor beta chains from one sample in a study of human T cells and chemical hapten exposure. MiXCR, run by TCRdb on the RACE reads, gives a single entry per CDR3 protein. The sample has 84,000 or so distinct CDR3 sequences, roughly 10% seen once. The sequenced sample was whole blood, obtained in connection with sensitization to the hapten diphenylcyclopropenone (DPC). Receptors originate from a young woman with alopecia areata. Some clones in this sample may be carry-over from other donors' samples. The CDR3 runs from the conserved cysteine through the conserved F or W. A D gene is named only where the DNA matches it firmly. Size values are once, few and many counts, or a class for expanded clones, and some rows have none.

D: TRBD2
V: TRBV29-1
size: few
J: TRBJ2-7
CDR3: CSASGTYEQYF
DNA: TGCAGCGCTAGCGGGACCTACGAGCAGTACTTC

D: -
V: TRBV14
size: many
J: TRBJ2-3
CDR3: CASSQATLATDTQYF
DNA: TGTGCCAGCAGCCAAGCTACGCTAGCAACAGATACGCAGTATTTT

D: -
V: TRBV6-5
size: -
J: TRBJ2-3
CDR3: CASKAGLGADTQYF
DNA: TGTGCCAGCAAGGCGGGGCTGGGGGCAGATACGCAGTATTTT

D: -
V: TRBV5-1
size: few
J: TRBJ2-7
CDR3: CASSPGALTYEQYF
DNA: TGCGCCAGCAGCCCTGGGGCACTCACCTACGAGCAGTACTTC

D: TRBD2
V: TRBV7-8
size: many
J: TRBJ2-3
CDR3: CASSLDSAGEGTDTQYF
DNA: TGTGCCAGCAGCTTAGACTCTGCGGGGGAGGGCACAGATACGCAGTATTTT

D: -
V: TRBV28
size: few
J: TRBJ2-7
CDR3: CASRVGNGYEQYF
DNA: TGTGCCAGCAGGGTAGGGAACGGGTACGAGCAGTACTTC

D: -
V: TRBV30
size: few
J: TRBJ2-7
CDR3: CAWSLGKSAADEQYF
DNA: TGTGCCTGGAGTCTGGGGAAATCTGCGGCGGACGAGCAGTACTTC

D: -
V: TRBV28
size: -
J: TRBJ1-1
CDR3: CASSLPPSGQEAFF
DNA: TGTGCCAGCAGTTTACCCCCATCTGGACAGGAAGCTTTCTTT

D: -
V: TRBV7-9
size: few
J: TRBJ2-1
CDR3: CASSSRTAWNEQFF
DNA: TGTGCCAGCAGCTCGCGGACAGCCTGGAATGAGCAGTTCTTC

D: -
V: TRBV18
size: few
J: TRBJ1-2
CDR3: CASSSNYGYTF
DNA: TGTGCCAGCTCATCCAACTATGGCTACACCTTC

D: -
V: TRBV4-3
size: many
J: TRBJ1-6
CDR3: CASSQAGRGGSSPLHF
DNA: TGCGCCAGCAGCCAAGCCGGTAGGGGAGGGTCTTCACCCCTCCACTTT

D: -
V: TRBV18
size: many
J: TRBJ2-7
CDR3: CASSPGEEQYF
DNA: TGTGCCAGCTCACCTGGTGAAGAGCAGTACTTC

D: -
V: TRBV28
size: -
J: TRBJ1-4
CDR3: CASSLRRTNEKLFF
DNA: TGTGCCAGCAGTTTACGAAGGACTAATGAAAAACTGTTTTTT

D: -
V: TRBV20-1
size: few
J: TRBJ2-5
CDR3: CSALGGLQETQYF
DNA: TGCAGTGCCCTGGGAGGCCTACAAGAGACCCAGTACTTC

D: -
V: TRBV27
size: few
J: TRBJ1-1
CDR3: CASSLSLGSEAFF
DNA: TGTGCCAGCAGTTTAAGCCTAGGATCAGAAGCTTTCTTT

D: TRBD1
V: TRBV20-1
size: many
J: TRBJ2-1
CDR3: CSARGGQGNNEQFF
DNA: TGCAGTGCTAGAGGAGGACAGGGAAACAATGAGCAGTTCTTC

D: -
V: TRBV4-1
size: many
J: TRBJ1-6
CDR3: CASSQDLGNSPLHF
DNA: TGCGCCAGCAGCCAAGATCTAGGGAATTCACCCCTCCACTTT

D: -
V: TRBV29-1
size: many
J: TRBJ1-3
CDR3: CSVEERGRNTIYF
DNA: TGCAGCGTTGAAGAGAGGGGACGAAACACCATATATTTT

D: TRBD2
V: TRBV7-2
size: many
J: TRBJ2-5
CDR3: CASSLYIPGLAGKETQYF
DNA: TGTGCCAGCAGCTTATACATTCCGGGACTAGCGGGGAAAGAGACCCAGTACTTC

D: TRBD1
V: TRBV15
size: many
J: TRBJ1-5
CDR3: CATSGGQWSNQPQHF
DNA: TGTGCCACCAGCGGGGGACAGTGGTCCAATCAGCCCCAGCATTTT

D: TRBD2
V: TRBV29-1
size: many
J: TRBJ2-2
CDR3: CSVGASGGPWDTGELFF
DNA: TGCAGCGTCGGGGCTAGCGGGGGACCTTGGGACACCGGGGAGCTGTTTTTT

D: -
V: TRBV11-3
size: many
J: TRBJ1-3
CDR3: CASSPLTDTSGNTIYF
DNA: TGTGCCAGCAGCCCCCTGACGGATACCTCTGGAAACACCATATATTTT

D: -
V: TRBV7-2
size: many
J: TRBJ2-1
CDR3: CASSYLQGIGQFF
DNA: TGTGCCAGCAGTTACTTACAGGGAATTGGGCAGTTCTTC

D: -
V: TRBV28
size: few
J: TRBJ1-5
CDR3: CASSLRDRNQPQHF
DNA: TGTGCCAGCAGTTTAAGGGACCGCAATCAGCCCCAGCATTTT

D: -
V: TRBV18
size: many
J: TRBJ1-3
CDR3: CASSPLLGSGNTIYF
DNA: TGTGCCAGCTCACCACTTCTGGGATCGGGAAACACCATATATTTT

D: -
V: TRBV20-1
size: few
J: TRBJ2-3
CDR3: CSASRSSTDTQYF
DNA: TGCAGTGCTAGCAGGTCTAGCACAGATACGCAGTATTTT

D: -
V: TRBV19
size: few
J: TRBJ1-5
CDR3: CASRLVGSNQPQHF
DNA: TGTGCCAGTAGGCTGGTTGGTAGCAATCAGCCCCAGCATTTT

D: TRBD2
V: TRBV15
size: -
J: TRBJ2-2
CDR3: CATSPGGINTGELFF
DNA: TGTGCCACCAGTCCGGGAGGGATAAACACCGGGGAGCTGTTTTTT

D: -
V: TRBV3-1
size: few
J: TRBJ2-3
CDR3: CASSQDWGTASPDTQYF
DNA: TGTGCCAGCAGCCAAGATTGGGGTACGGCGAGCCCAGATACGCAGTATTTT

D: TRBD2
V: TRBV4-1
size: few
J: TRBJ2-7
CDR3: CASSQVPTRTITSDEQYF
DNA: TGCGCCAGCAGCCAAGTACCGACCCGTACGATAACTAGCGACGAGCAGTACTTC

D: -
V: TRBV18
size: -
J: TRBJ1-1
CDR3: CASSPRGDYGAEAFF
DNA: TGTGCCAGCTCACCCCGCGGGGACTACGGGGCTGAAGCTTTCTTT

D: -
V: TRBV9
size: -
J: TRBJ2-5
CDR3: CASSLFGSSQETQYF
DNA: TGTGCCAGCAGCCTTTTCGGGTCAAGCCAAGAGACCCAGTACTTC

D: TRBD1
V: TRBV20-1
size: many
J: TRBJ1-5
CDR3: CSASTGVHQPQHF
DNA: TGCAGTGCTAGCACAGGGGTACATCAGCCCCAGCATTTT

D: -
V: TRBV25-1
size: many
J: TRBJ1-5
CDR3: CASSEFNRNYLPSNQPQHF
DNA: TGTGCCAGCAGTGAATTTAACAGGAACTATCTCCCTAGCAATCAGCCCCAGCATTTT

D: -
V: TRBV29-1
size: many
J: TRBJ1-1
CDR3: CSVTTVNTEAFF
DNA: TGCAGCGTTACGACCGTGAACACTGAAGCTTTCTTT